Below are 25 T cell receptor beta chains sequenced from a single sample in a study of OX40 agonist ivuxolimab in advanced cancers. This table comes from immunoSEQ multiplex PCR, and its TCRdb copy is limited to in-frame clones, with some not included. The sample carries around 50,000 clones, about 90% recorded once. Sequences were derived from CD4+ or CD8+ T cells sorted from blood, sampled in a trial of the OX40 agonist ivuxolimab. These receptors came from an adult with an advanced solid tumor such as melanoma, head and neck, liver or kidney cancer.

This chain's CDR3 is CASQRGARAGEKLFF. DNA of the CDR3: TGTGCCAGCCAGCGGGGTGCTAGGGCTGGTGAAAAACTGTTTTTT. The chain is built from TRBV27 and TRBJ1-4; D gene uncertain. With 8 bases removed from V and 7 bases from J, the gap between germline ends came to 20 bases. The CDR3 runs to 15 residues. CDR1 is MNHEY, CDR2 SMNVEV, per germline (reference sequence). The whole variable domain, filled in from reference TRBV27 and TRBJ1-4, reads EAQVTQNPRYLITVTGKKLTVTCSQNMNHEYMSWYRQDPGLGLRQIYYSMNVEVTDKGDVPEGYKVSRKEKRNFPLILESPSPNQTSLYFCASQRGARAGEKLFFGSGTQLSVL.

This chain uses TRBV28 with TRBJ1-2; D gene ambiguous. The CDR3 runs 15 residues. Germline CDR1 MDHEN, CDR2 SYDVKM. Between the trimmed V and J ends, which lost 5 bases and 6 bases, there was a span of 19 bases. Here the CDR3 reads CASSDPQLSVNGYTF. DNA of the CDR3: TGTGCCAGCAGTGACCCCCAGTTAAGCGTCAATGGCTACACCTTC.

CDR3: CASSLYRGVEETQYF. The CDR3 DNA is TGTGCCAGCAGCTTGTACAGGGGCGTAGAAGAGACCCAGTACTTC. This rearrangement joins TRBV5-8 to TRBJ2-5; the match to TRBD1 covers 7 bases. The V and J ends lost 1 base and 3 bases, in that order; junction bases with no gene match: 6. Germline V gene data show CDR1 as SGHTS and CDR2 as YDEGEE. The CDR3 is made up of 15 amino acids.

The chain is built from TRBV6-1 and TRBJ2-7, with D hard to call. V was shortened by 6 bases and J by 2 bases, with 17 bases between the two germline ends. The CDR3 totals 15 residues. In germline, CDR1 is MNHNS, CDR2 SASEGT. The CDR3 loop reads CASRDPGRAPYEQYF. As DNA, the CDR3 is TGTGCCAGCAGGGACCCGGGCCGCGCGCCCTACGAGCAGTACTTC.

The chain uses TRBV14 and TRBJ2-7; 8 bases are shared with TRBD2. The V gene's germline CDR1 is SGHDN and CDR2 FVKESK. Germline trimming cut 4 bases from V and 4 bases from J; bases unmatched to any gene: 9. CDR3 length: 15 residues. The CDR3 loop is CASSLRDTSGYEQYF. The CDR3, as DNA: TGTGCCAGCAGCCTACGAGACACTAGCGGATACGAGCAGTACTTC.

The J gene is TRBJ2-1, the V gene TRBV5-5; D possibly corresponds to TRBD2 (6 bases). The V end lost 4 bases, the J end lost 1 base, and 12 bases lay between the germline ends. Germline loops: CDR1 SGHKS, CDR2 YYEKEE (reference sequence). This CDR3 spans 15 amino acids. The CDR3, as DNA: TGTGCCAGCAGCACGGGACTGGGGTCCTACAATGAGCAGTTCTTC. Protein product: CASSTGLGSYNEQFF.

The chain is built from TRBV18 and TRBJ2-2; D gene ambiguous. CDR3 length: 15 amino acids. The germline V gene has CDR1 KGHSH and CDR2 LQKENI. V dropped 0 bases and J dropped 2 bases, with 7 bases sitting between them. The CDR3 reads CASSPPDLNTGELFF. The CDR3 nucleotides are TGTGCCAGCTCACCACCGGACCTTAACACCGGGGAGCTGTTTTTT.

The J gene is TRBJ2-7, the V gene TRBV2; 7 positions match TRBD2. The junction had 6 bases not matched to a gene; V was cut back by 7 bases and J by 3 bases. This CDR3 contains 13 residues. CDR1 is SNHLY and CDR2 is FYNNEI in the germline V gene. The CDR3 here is CASNRGGDYEQYF. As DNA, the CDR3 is TGTGCCAGCAACCGGGGAGGGGACTACGAGCAGTACTTC.

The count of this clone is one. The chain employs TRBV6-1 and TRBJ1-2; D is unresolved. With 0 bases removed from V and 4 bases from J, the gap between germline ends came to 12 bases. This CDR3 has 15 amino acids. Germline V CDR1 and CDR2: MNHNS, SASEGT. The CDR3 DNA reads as TGTGCCAGCAGTGAAGCAGAGCCGTGGGGCTATGGCTACACCTTC. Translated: CASSEAEPWGYGYTF.

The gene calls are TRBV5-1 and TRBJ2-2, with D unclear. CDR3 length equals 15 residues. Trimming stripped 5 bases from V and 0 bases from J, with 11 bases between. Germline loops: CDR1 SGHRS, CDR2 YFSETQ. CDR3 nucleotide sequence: TGCGCCAGCAGGGCCGGACCTGCGAACACCGGGGAGCTGTTTTTT. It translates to CASRAGPANTGELFF.

For the CDR3, the DNA is TGTGCCAGCAGTTTGGGGGATAGCAATCAGCCCCAGCATTTT. It yields the protein CASSLGDSNQPQHF. This rearrangement joins TRBV6-5 to TRBJ1-5; D possibly corresponds to TRBD1 (5 bases). This CDR3 region has 14 residues. Germline V gene data show CDR1 as MNHEY and CDR2 as SVGAGI. V was pared by 4 bases and J by 0 bases, with 7 bases between.

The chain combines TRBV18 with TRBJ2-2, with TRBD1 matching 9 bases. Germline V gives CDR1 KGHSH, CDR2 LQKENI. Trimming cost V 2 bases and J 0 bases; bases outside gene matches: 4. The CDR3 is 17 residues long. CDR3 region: CASSPRTGGPNTGELFF. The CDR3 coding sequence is TGTGCCAGCTCACCAAGAACAGGGGGCCCGAACACCGGGGAGCTGTTTTTT.

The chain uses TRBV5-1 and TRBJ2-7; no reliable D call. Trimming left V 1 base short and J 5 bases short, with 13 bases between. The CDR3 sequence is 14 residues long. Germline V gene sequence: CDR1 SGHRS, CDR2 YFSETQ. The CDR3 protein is CASSLFSETNEQYF. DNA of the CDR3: TGCGCCAGCAGCTTGTTTTCAGAGACCAACGAGCAGTACTTC.

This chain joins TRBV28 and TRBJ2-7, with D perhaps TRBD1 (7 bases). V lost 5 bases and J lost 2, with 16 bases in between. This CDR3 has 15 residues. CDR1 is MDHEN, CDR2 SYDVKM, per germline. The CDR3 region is CASSLPQGGTYEQYF. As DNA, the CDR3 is TGTGCCAGCAGTCTCCCCCAGGGGGGTACCTACGAGCAGTACTTC. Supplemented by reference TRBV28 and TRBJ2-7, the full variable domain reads DVKVTQSSRYLVKRTGEKVFLECVQDMDHENMFWYRQDPGLGLRLIYFSYDVKMKEKGDIPEGYSVSREKKERFSLILESASTNQTSMYLCASSLPQGGTYEQYFGPGTRLTVT.

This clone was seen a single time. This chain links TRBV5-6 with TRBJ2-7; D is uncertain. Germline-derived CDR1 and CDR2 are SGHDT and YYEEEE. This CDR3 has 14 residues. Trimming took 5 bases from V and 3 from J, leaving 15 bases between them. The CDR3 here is CASRVRESSYEQYF. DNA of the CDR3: TGTGCCAGCAGGGTACGCGAAAGCAGCTACGAGCAGTACTTC.

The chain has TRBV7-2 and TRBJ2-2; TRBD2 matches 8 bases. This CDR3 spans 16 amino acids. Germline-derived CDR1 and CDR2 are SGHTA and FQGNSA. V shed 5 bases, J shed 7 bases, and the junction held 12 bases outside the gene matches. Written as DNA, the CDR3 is TGTGCCAGCAGCCCCCTTGCAGCGGGAGTCGGCGGGGAGCTGTTTTTT. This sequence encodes CASSPLAAGVGGELFF.

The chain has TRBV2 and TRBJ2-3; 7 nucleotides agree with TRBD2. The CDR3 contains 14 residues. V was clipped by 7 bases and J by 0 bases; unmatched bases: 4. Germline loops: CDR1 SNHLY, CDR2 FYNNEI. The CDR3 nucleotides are TGTGCCAGCAAAATTAGCGGGAGCACAGATACGCAGTATTTT. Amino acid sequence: CASKISGSTDTQYF.

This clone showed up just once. CDR3 residues: CASSSGSGNTIYF. CDR3 nucleotide sequence: TGTGCCAGCAGCTCCGGTTCTGGAAACACCATATATTTT. The chain recombines TRBV11-3 with TRBJ1-3; D ambiguous. Per the germline V gene, CDR1 is SGHNT and CDR2 is YENEEA. Trimming stripped 4 bases from V and 1 base from J, with 5 bases between. CDR3 length equals 13 residues.

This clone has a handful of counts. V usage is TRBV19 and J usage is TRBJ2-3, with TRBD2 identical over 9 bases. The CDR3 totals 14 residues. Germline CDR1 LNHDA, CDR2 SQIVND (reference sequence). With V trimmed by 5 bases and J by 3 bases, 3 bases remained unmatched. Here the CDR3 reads CASSWTSATDTQYF. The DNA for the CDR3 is TGTGCCAGTAGTTGGACTAGCGCAACAGATACGCAGTATTTT.

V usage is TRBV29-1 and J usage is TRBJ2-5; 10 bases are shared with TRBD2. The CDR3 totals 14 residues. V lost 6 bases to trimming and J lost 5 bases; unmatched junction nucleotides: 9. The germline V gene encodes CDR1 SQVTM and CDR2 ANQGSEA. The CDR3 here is CSVRGSAGGETQYF. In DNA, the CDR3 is TGCAGCGTCCGAGGGTCAGCGGGAGGGGAGACCCAGTACTTC.

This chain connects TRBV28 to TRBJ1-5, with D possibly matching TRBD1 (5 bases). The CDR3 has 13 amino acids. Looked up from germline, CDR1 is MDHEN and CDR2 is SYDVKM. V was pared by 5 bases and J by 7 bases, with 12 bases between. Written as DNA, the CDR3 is TGTGCCAGCAGTGGGACTGGAGGACAGCCCCAGCATTTT. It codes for CASSGTGGQPQHF.

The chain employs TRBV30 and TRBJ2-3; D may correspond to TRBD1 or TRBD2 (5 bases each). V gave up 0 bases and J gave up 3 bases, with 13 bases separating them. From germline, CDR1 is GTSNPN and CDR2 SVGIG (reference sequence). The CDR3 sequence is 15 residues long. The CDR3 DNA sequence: TGTGCCTGGAGTGTAGGGGCAGGGAGAACAGATACGCAGTATTTT. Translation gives CAWSVGAGRTDTQYF.

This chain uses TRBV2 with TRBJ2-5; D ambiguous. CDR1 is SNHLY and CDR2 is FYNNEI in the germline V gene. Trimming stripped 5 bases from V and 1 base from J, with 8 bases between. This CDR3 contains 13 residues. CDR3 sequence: CASSIHSQETQYF. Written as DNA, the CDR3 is TGTGCCAGCAGTATTCACAGCCAAGAGACCCAGTACTTC.

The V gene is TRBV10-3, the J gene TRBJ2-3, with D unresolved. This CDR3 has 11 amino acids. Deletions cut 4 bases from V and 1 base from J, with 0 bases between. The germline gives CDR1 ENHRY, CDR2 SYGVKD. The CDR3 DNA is TGTGCCATCAGTGGCACAGATACGCAGTATTTT. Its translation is CAISGTDTQYF.

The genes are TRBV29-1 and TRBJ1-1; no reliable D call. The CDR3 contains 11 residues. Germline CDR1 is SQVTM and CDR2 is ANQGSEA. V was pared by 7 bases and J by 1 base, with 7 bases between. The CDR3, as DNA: TGCAGCGGGGAAGAGAACACTGAAGCTTTCTTT. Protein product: CSGEENTEAFF.